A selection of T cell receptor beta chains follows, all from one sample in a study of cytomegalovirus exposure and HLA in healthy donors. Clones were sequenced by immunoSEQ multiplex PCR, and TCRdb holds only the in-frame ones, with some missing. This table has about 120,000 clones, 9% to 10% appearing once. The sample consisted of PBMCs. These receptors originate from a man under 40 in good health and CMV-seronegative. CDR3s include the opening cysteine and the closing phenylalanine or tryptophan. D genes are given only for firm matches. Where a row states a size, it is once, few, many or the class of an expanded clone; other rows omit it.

TGTGCCAGCAGCCTCCGGGGTAGGCAAGAGACCCAGTACTTC,CASSLRGRQETQYF,TRBJ2-5,-,TRBV28,-
TGTGCCAGCAGTCCGCCGTTTCGGAGGGGTGGGGGCACAGATACGCAGTATTTT,CASSPPFRRGGGTDTQYF,TRBJ2-3,few,TRBV28,-
TGTGCCAGCGCTCGGGAAGGGCGGGGGGGCATGGATACGCAGTATTTT,CASAREGRGGMDTQYF,TRBJ2-3,few,TRBV7-2,TRBD2
TGTGCCAGCAGCCCCCGGACAGGCCCGGGTTCTGACTATGGCTACACCTTC,CASSPRTGPGSDYGYTF,TRBJ1-2,few,TRBV7-9,TRBD1
TGTGCCAGTAGTATAGACGGGGGTCCGTATCAGCCCCAGCATTTT,CASSIDGGPYQPQHF,TRBJ1-5,few,TRBV19,-
TGTGCCAGCAGCCCACCTAGCGTGGAGACCCAGTACTTC,CASSPPSVETQYF,TRBJ2-5,-,TRBV7-9,-
TGTGCTAGTGGTTTGGACAGCGGACAGGGGGGAAATGAGCAGTTCTTC,CASGLDSGQGGNEQFF,TRBJ2-1,-,TRBV12-5,TRBD1
TGCAGCGTGGTACCGGGACAGGGGACTTCGGGCACAGATACGCAGTATTTT,CSVVPGQGTSGTDTQYF,TRBJ2-3,-,TRBV29-1,TRBD1
TGTGCCATCAGGGCGGACAGGGGGATGAACACTGAAGCTTTCTTT,CAIRADRGMNTEAFF,TRBJ1-1,-,TRBV10-3,TRBD1
TGTGCCAGCAGTTACTCTCAGGACTACGAGCAGTACTTC,CASSYSQDYEQYF,TRBJ2-7,few,TRBV6-5,-
TGTGCCAGCTCACCACTAGTAGGGACAGGGTCTGGATACGAGCAGTACTTC,CASSPLVGTGSGYEQYF,TRBJ2-7,-,TRBV18,TRBD1
TGTGCCAGCAGTGGAGGCGACTCACCCCTCCACTTT,CASSGGDSPLHF,TRBJ1-6,-,TRBV2,-
TGCAGCATCGGGACAGGGAAGGGAGAGACCCAGTACTTC,CSIGTGKGETQYF,TRBJ2-5,-,TRBV29-1,TRBD1
TGTGCCAGTAGTCAGGGTTGGGCCTACGAGCAGTACTTC,CASSQGWAYEQYF,TRBJ2-7,-,TRBV19,-
TGTGCCAGCAGCAAAGTGGGGGGGTCCTACAATGAGCAGTTCTTC,CASSKVGGSYNEQFF,TRBJ2-1,few,TRBV21-1,-
TGTGCCAGTAGTCTTGGGGGGGGAGCCAGAAACACAGATACGCAGTATTTT,CASSLGGGARNTDTQYF,TRBJ2-3,few,TRBV19,TRBD2
TGTGCCAGCAGCCCCGGGACAGGGGGGCAAGAGACCCAGTACTTC,CASSPGTGGQETQYF,TRBJ2-5,-,TRBV5-8,TRBD1
TGTGCCAGCACCCGGGGACTAGCGGGGAACGAGCAGTACTTC,CASTRGLAGNEQYF,TRBJ2-7,few,TRBV6-5,TRBD2
TGTGCCAGCAGCCCCCGACAGGGGGCAGGGGACTACACCTTC,CASSPRQGAGDYTF,TRBJ1-2,-,TRBV16,TRBD1
TGCAGCGTTCTTAATTACAATGAGCAGTTCTTC,CSVLNYNEQFF,TRBJ2-1,few,TRBV29-1,-
TGTGCCAGCAGCTTGTTGGGACAGAGCAATCAGCCCCAGCATTTT,CASSLLGQSNQPQHF,TRBJ1-5,few,TRBV5-5,TRBD1
TGTGCCAGCAGCTCACAGGGGAGCTCCTACAATGAGCAGTTCTTC,CASSSQGSSYNEQFF,TRBJ2-1,few,TRBV6-5,TRBD1
TGTGCCACCAGCCCAAAAGGGGGTCCGACAGGGGACGAGCAGTACTTC,CATSPKGGPTGDEQYF,TRBJ2-7,-,TRBV15,TRBD1
TGTGCTAGTGGCCCCATTCAAGAGACCCAGTACTTC,CASGPIQETQYF,TRBJ2-5,few,TRBV12-5,-
TGTGCCAGTATGGAGGTTCCGAACACCGGGGAGCTGTTTTTT,CASMEVPNTGELFF,TRBJ2-2,-,TRBV19,-
TGTGCCAGCAGCATGAACCTACAGGGGAACACTGAAGCTTTCTTT,CASSMNLQGNTEAFF,TRBJ1-1,few,TRBV27,-
TGTGCCAGCAGCGAATGGGACAGGGCCCTCTATGGCTACACCTTC,CASSEWDRALYGYTF,TRBJ1-2,few,TRBV7-9,TRBD1
TGTGCCAGCTCACCAACGACGGAACTAAACTATGGCTACACCTTC,CASSPTTELNYGYTF,TRBJ1-2,-,TRBV18,-
TGTGCCAGCAGCTTACTAGGTAGCGGGAACACCGGGGAGCTGTTTTTT,CASSLLGSGNTGELFF,TRBJ2-2,few,TRBV7-2,-
TGTGCCAGCAGCCTCCCGGGAGAGACCCAGTACTTC,CASSLPGETQYF,TRBJ2-5,few,TRBV11-3,-
TGTGCCAGCAGTCAGGGGATGAGCTCCTACAATGAGCAGTTCTTC,CASSQGMSSYNEQFF,TRBJ2-1,few,TRBV2,-
TGTGCCAGCTATATGACAGGGGCCGCCTACGAGCAGTACTTC,CASYMTGAAYEQYF,TRBJ2-7,-,TRBV6-5,TRBD1
TGTGCCAGCAGTTCCGGACAGGTCCTCTCCTACGAGCAGTACTTC,CASSSGQVLSYEQYF,TRBJ2-7,-,TRBV6-5,TRBD1
TGTGCCAGCAGTAAGTCGGCGGGAGGGTCCTACAATGAGCAGTTCTTC,CASSKSAGGSYNEQFF,TRBJ2-1,-,TRBV2,TRBD2
TGTGCCAGCAGGGATAGCGGGAGTCCCACAGATACGCAGTATTTT,CASRDSGSPTDTQYF,TRBJ2-3,-,TRBV28,TRBD2
TGTGCCAGCAGCTTAGTGGACAGGGAGCAGTACTTC,CASSLVDREQYF,TRBJ2-7,-,TRBV7-9,TRBD1
TGTGCCAGCTCCCCCGGGACAGGGGAACGTGATACGCAGTATTTT,CASSPGTGERDTQYF,TRBJ2-3,-,TRBV18,TRBD1
TGTGCCAGTTGGGACAGGGTGAACACTGAAGCTTTCTTT,CASWDRVNTEAFF,TRBJ1-1,-,TRBV19,TRBD1
TGTGCCAGCAGTCCCCGGGAGGCCTACGAGCAGTACTTC,CASSPREAYEQYF,TRBJ2-7,-,TRBV6-6,TRBD2
TGTGCCAGCAGCGGTGGTGGTTCGGGGGGGGCCAACGTCCTGACTTTC,CASSGGGSGGANVLTF,TRBJ2-6,few,TRBV11-3,-
TGCGCCAGCAGCCACACAGATACGCAGTATTTT,CASSHTDTQYF,TRBJ2-3,few,TRBV5-1,-
TGTGCCAGCAGCCAAGACCGGGAGACCCAGTACTTC,CASSQDRETQYF,TRBJ2-5,-,TRBV4-2,-
TGTGCCAGCAAGCTGGGGACAGGGGAGACCTACGAGCAGTACTTC,CASKLGTGETYEQYF,TRBJ2-7,few,TRBV2,TRBD1
TGCAGCGCCTCGATGCAGGGGAACTATGGCTACACCTTC,CSASMQGNYGYTF,TRBJ1-2,few,TRBV29-1,-
TGTGCCAGCAGCTTCGACAGGGGCAGTAGCAATCAGCCCCAGCATTTT,CASSFDRGSSNQPQHF,TRBJ1-5,few,TRBV5-6,TRBD1
TGTGCCAGCACCCCTAGGGGCACCGGGGAGCTGTTTTTT,CASTPRGTGELFF,TRBJ2-2,few,TRBV2,-